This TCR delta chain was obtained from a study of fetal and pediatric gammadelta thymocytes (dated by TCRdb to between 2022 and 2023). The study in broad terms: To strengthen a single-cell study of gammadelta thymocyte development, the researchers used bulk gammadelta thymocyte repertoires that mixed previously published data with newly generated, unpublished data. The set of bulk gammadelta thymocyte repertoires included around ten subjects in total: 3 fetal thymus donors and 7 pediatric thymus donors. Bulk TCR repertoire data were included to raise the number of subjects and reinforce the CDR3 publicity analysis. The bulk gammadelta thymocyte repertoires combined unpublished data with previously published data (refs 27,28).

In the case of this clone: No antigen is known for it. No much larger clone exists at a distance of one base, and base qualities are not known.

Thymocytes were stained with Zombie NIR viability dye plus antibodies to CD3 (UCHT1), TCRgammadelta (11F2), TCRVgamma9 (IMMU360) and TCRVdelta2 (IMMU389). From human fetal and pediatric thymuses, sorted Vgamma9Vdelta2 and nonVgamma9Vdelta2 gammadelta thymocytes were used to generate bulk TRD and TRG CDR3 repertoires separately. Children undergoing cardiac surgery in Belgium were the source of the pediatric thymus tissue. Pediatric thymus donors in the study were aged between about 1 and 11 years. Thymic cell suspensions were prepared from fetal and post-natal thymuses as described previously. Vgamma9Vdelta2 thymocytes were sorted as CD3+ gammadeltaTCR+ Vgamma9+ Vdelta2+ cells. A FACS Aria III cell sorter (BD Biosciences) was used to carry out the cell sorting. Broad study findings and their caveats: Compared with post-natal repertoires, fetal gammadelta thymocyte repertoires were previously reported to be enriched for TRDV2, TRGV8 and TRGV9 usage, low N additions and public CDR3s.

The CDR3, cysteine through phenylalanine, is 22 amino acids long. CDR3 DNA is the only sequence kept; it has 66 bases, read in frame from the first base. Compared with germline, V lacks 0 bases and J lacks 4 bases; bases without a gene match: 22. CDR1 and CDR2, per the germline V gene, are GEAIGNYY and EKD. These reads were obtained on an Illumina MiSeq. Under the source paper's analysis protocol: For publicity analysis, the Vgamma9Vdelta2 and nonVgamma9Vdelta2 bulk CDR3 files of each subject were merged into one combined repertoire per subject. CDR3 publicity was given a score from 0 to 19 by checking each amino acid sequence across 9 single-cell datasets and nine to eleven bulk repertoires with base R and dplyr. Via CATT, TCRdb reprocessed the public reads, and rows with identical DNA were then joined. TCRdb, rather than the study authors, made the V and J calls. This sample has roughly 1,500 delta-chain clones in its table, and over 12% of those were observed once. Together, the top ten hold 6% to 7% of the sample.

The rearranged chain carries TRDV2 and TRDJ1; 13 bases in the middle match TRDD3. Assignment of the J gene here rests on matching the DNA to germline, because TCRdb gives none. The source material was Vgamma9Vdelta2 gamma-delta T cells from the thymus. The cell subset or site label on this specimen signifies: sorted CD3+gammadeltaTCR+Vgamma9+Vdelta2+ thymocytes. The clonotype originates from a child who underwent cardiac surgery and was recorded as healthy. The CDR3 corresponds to CACDTGINPRFTGGYADDKLIF. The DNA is TGTGCCTGTGACACCGGAATCAACCCGCGATTTACTGGGGGATACGCGGACGATAAACTCATCTTT.